This TCR beta chain derives from a study of spatial heterogeneity in lung cancer. Study at large: At a median of about two years after resection, follow-up PBMC samples were sequenced when available.

Time point here: blood at routine non-recurrence follow-up after resection. Whole RNA came from tumor, nontumor lung or frozen PBMC and was sequenced without being sorted. With regard to this clonotype: No antigen is known for it.

Findings and caveats of the study: Ubiquitous expanded tumor TCRs surfaced in blood more at resection than they did at follow-up.

V shed 2 bases and J shed 0 bases, with 10 bases lying between them. The V gene's germline CDR1 is SGDLS and CDR2 YYNGEE. The CDR3 has 15 amino acids. A single record per CDR3 protein comes from TCRdb applying MiXCR to the 5' RACE reads. The sample has approximately 93,000 distinct CDR3 sequences, 15% to 20% seen once. The source of this sequence is a male donor with early-stage non-small cell lung cancer. The sequences come from PBMCs, collected at follow-up. V and J are TRBV9 and TRBJ2-3; D might be TRBD1 (6 bases). The chain's CDR3 is CASSVNTGSTDTQYF. The CDR3 region has the DNA TGTGCCAGCAGCGTTAATACAGGGAGCACAGATACGCAGTATTTT.